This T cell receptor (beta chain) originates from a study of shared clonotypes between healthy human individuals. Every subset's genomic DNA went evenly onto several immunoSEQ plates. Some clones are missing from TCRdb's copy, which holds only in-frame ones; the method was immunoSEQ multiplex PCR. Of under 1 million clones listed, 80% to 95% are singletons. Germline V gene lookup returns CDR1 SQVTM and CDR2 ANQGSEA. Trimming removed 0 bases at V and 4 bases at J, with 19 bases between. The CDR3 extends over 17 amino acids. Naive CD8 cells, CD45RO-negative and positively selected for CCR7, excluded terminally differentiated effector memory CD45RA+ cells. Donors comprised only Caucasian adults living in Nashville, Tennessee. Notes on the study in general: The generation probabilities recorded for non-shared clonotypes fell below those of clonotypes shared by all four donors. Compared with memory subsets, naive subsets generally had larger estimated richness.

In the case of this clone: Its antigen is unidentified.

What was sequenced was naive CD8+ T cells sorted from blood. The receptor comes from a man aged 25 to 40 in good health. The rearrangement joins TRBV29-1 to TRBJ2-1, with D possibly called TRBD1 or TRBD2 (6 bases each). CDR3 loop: CSVEDETSLDSYNEQFF. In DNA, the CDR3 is TGCAGCGTTGAAGATGAAACTAGCTTGGACAGTTACAATGAGCAGTTCTTC.